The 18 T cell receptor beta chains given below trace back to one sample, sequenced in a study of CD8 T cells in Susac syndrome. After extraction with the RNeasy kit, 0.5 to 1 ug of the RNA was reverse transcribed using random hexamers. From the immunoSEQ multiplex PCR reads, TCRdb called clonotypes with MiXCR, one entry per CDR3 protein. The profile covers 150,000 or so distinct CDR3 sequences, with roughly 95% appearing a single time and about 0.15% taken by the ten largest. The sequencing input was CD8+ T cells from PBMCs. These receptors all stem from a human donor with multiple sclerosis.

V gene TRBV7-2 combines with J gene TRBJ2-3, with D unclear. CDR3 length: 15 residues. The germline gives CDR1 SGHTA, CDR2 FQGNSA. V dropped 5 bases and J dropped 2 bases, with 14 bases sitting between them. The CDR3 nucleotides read TGTGCCAGCAGCCGCATTTTGCCCATCACAGATACGCAGTATTTT. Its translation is CASSRILPITDTQYF.

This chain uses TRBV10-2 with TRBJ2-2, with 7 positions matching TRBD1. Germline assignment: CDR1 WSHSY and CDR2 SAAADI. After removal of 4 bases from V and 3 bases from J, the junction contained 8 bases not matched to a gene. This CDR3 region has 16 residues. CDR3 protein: CASSGGDSKHTGELFF. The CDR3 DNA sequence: TGCGCCAGCAGTGGAGGGGACAGTAAGCACACCGGGGAGCTGTTTTTT.

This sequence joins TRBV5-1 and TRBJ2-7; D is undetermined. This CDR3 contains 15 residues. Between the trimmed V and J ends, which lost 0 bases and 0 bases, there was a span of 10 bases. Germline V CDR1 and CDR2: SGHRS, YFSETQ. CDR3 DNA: TGCGCCAGCAGCTTGGTAGGGCCGAGCTCCTACGAGCAGTACTTC. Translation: CASSLVGPSSYEQYF.

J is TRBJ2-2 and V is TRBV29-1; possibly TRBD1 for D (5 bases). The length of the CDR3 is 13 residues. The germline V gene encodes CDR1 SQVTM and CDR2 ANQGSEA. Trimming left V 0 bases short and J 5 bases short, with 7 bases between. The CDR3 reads CSVEDPGTGELFF. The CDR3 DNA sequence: TGCAGCGTTGAAGATCCAGGGACCGGGGAGCTGTTTTTT.

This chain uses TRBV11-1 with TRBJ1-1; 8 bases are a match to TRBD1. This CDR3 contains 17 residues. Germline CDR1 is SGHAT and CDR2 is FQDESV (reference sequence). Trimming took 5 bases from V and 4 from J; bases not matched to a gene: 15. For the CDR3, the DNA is TGTGCCAGCAGCCCGGTGAAGACAGGGGCCTTCGGCACTGAAGCTTTCTTT. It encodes CASSPVKTGAFGTEAFF.

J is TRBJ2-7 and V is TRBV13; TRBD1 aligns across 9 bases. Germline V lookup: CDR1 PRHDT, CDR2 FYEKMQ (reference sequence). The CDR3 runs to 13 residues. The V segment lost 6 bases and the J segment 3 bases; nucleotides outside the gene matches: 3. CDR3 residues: CASSRTGVYEQYV. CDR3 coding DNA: TGTGCCAGCAGTAGGACAGGGGTCTACGAGCAGTACGTC.

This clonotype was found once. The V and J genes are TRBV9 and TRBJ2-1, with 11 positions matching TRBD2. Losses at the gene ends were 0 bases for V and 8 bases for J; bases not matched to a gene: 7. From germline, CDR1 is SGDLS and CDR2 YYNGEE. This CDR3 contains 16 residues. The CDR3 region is CASSVGSSGGYDEQFF. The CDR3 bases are TGTGCCAGCAGCGTAGGTTCTAGCGGGGGGTACGATGAGCAGTTCTTC. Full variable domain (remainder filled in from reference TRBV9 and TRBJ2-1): DSGVTQTPKHLITATGQRVTLRCSPRSGDLSVYWYQQSLDQGLQFLIQYYNGEERAKGNILERFSAQQFPDLHSELNLSSLELGDSALYFCASSVGSSGGYDEQFFGPGTRLTVL.

The CDR3 is CSVGRGLFEQYF. DNA for the CDR3: TGCAGTGTGGGCAGGGGGCTTTTTGAGCAGTACTTC. The rearrangement uses TRBV20-1 and TRBJ2-7; 8 nucleotides match TRBD1. The CDR3 is made up of 12 amino acids. Germline values: CDR1 DFQATT, CDR2 SNEGSKA (reference sequence). V was clipped by 7 bases and J by 7 bases; unmatched bases: 9.

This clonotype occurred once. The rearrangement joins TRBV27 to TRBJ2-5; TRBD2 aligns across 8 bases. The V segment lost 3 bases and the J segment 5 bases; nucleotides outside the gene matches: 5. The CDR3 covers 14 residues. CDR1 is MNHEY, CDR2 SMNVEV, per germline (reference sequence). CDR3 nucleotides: TGTGCCAGCAGTTTCGGGGGGGTCGGGGAGACCCAGTACTTC. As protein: CASSFGGVGETQYF.

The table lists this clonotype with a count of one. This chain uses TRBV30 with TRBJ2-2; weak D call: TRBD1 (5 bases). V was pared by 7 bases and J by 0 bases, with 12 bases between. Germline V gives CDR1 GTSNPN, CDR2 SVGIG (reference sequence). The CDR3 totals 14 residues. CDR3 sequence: CAYDSSSNTGELFF. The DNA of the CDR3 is TGTGCCTACGACAGCTCCTCGAACACCGGGGAGCTGTTTTTT.

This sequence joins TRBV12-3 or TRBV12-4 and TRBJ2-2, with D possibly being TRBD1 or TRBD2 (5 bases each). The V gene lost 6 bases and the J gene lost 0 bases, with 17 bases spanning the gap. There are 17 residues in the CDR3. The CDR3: CASRPPGPLTNTGELFF. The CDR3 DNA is TGTGCCAGCAGACCACCGGGACCGCTCACGAACACCGGGGAGCTGTTTTTT.

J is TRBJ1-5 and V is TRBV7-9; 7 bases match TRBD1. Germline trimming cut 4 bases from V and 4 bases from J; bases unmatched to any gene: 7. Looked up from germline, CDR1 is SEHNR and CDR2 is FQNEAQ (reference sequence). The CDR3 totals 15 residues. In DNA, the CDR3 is TGTGCCAGCAGCTCCGACAGGGAACCTAATCAGCCCCAGCATTTT. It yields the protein CASSSDREPNQPQHF.

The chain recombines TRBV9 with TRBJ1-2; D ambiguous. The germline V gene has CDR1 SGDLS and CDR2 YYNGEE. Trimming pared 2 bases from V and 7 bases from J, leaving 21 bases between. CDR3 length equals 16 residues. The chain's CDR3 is CASSVFGRPSNGGYTF. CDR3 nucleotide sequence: TGTGCCAGCAGCGTCTTCGGCAGACCCTCGAATGGTGGCTACACCTTC.

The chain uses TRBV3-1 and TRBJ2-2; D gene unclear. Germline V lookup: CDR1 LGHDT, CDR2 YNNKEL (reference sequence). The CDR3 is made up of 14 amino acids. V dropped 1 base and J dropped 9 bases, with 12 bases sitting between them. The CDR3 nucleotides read TGTGCCAGCAGCCAAGGGACCGCGCCCCGGGAGCTGTTTTTT. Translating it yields CASSQGTAPRELFF. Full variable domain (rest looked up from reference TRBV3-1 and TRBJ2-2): DTAVSQTPKYLVTQMGNDKSIKCEQNLGHDTMYWYKQDSKKFLKIMFSYNNKELIINETVPNRFSPKSPDKAHLNLHINSLELGDSAVYFCASSQGTAPRELFFGEGSRLTVL.

The CDR3 sequence is CASSVEGQGTDEQYF. DNA of the CDR3: TGTGCCAGCAGCGTAGAGGGACAGGGGACGGACGAGCAGTACTTC. This chain uses TRBV9 with TRBJ2-7, with 10 bases identical to TRBD1. Looked up from germline, CDR1 is SGDLS and CDR2 is YYNGEE. V was clipped by 0 bases and J by 5 bases; unmatched bases: 5. The CDR3 covers 15 residues.

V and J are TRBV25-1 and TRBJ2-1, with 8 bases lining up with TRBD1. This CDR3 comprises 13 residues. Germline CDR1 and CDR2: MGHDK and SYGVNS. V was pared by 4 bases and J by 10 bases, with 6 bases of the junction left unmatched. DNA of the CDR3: TGTGCCAGCAGTGGCACCCGGGACAGGGAGCAGTTCTTC. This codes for CASSGTRDREQFF.

The CDR3: CAWSDQGTTEAFF. CDR3 DNA sequence: TGTGCCTGGAGCGACCAGGGTACCACTGAAGCTTTCTTT. The chain links TRBV30 to TRBJ1-1, with D possibly matching TRBD1 (5 bases). Trimming stripped 3 bases from V and 4 bases from J, with 12 bases between. The germline V gene encodes CDR1 GTSNPN and CDR2 SVGIG (reference sequence). This CDR3 comprises 13 residues.

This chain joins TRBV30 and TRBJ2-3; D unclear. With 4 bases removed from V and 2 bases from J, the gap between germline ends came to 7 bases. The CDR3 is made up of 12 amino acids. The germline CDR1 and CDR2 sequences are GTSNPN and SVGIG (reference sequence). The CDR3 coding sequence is TGTGCCTGGAAGTATCTCACAGATACGCAGTATTTT. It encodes CAWKYLTDTQYF.